The following is a T cell receptor beta chain sequence with its context. This sample is part of a study of patients and donors after allogeneic stem cell transplantation. One entry per CDR3 protein, called by TCRdb with MiXCR from the RT-PCR reads. Of about 150,000 distinct CDR3 sequences listed, about a third are singletons. The CDR3 has 15 residues. Germline CDR1 reads SGHRS; CDR2 reads YFSETQ. Trimming removed 2 bases from V and 3 bases from J; junction bases left unmatched: 5. The material sequenced was blood, either unsorted or a sorted T cell fraction (not recorded which). This rearrangement joins TRBV5-1 to TRBJ1-3; 7 bases are shared with TRBD1. The sequence was collected from a human donor who was either an allogeneic HSCT recipient or a stem cell or donor lymphocyte infusion donor (not recorded which). It is not recorded whose cells these are; they may come from a transplant donor. The CDR3 sequence is CASSFEGARGNTIYF. CDR3 coding DNA: TGCGCCAGCAGCTTCGAGGGGGCGCGTGGAAACACCATATATTTT.